A single sample is the source of the 17 T cell receptor beta chains below, sequenced in a study of blood T cell repertoires in COVID-19. The table came from immunoSEQ multiplex PCR; TCRdb's copy has only in-frame clones and leaves some out. The top ten hold roughly 1.6% of the sample, which has more than 200,000 clones, about 88% seen once. Sequencing was performed on PBMCs or T cells enriched from blood (not recorded which). The receptors were gathered from a woman aged 45-59 years who had recovered from COVID-19.

The chain uses TRBV19 and TRBJ1-2; 8 nucleotides match TRBD1. The junction had 8 bases not matched to a gene; V was cut back by 4 bases and J by 7 bases. The CDR3 extends over 14 amino acids. CDR1 and CDR2 (germline): LNHDA, SQIVND (reference sequence). The CDR3 coding sequence is TGTGCCAGTAGTACCCGGGACAGGCAGGGTGGCTACACCTTC. Translation gives CASSTRDRQGGYTF. Filled out from reference TRBV19 and TRBJ1-2, the complete variable domain reads DGGITQSPKYLFRKEGQNVTLSCEQNLNHDAMYWYRQDPGQGLRLIYYSQIVNDFQKGDIAEGYSVSREKKESFPLTVTSAQKNPTAFYLCASSTRDRQGGYTFGSGTRLTVV.

V and J are TRBV5-4 and TRBJ2-2, with 14 nucleotides matching TRBD2. CDR3 length: 17 amino acids. Looked up from germline, CDR1 is SGHNT and CDR2 is YYREEE (reference sequence). With V trimmed by 2 bases and J by 5 bases, 5 bases remained unmatched. Here the CDR3 DNA reads TGTGCCAGCAGCTTACCGGGACTAGCGGGAGTTACCGGGGAGCTGTTTTTT. Translation: CASSLPGLAGVTGELFF.

This clone was seen only a few times. The chain joins TRBV11-2 to TRBJ1-1; 7 nucleotides line up with TRBD1. V was pared by 5 bases and J by 4 bases, with 7 bases of the junction left unmatched. CDR1 is SGHAT, CDR2 FQNNGV, per germline. This CDR3 is built from 14 residues. The DNA for the CDR3 is TGTGCCAGCAGCCCCCGGGACAGCCGCACTGAAGCTTTCTTT. Translation: CASSPRDSRTEAFF.

The V and J genes are TRBV28 and TRBJ1-5; D is uncertain. Trimming shortened V by 2 bases and J by 5 bases, and 10 bases separated the two germline ends. The CDR3 runs to 14 residues. CDR1 MDHEN and CDR2 SYDVKM come from the germline V gene. The CDR3 spells CASSLSLGDQPQHF. The CDR3 region has the DNA TGTGCCAGCAGTTTAAGCTTAGGAGATCAGCCCCAGCATTTT. Looking up the rest from reference TRBV28 and TRBJ1-5 gives the full variable domain: DVKVTQSSRYLVKRTGEKVFLECVQDMDHENMFWYRQDPGLGLRLIYFSYDVKMKEKGDIPEGYSVSREKKERFSLILESASTNQTSMYLCASSLSLGDQPQHFGDGTRLSIL.

This clone was recorded only once. The chain uses TRBV7-9 and TRBJ2-1; 9 positions match TRBD1. V was pared by 5 bases and J by 6 bases, with 8 bases of the junction left unmatched. This CDR3 spans 15 amino acids. The germline V gene encodes CDR1 SEHNR and CDR2 FQNEAQ (reference sequence). The CDR3 coding sequence is TGTGCCAGCAGCCGGACCACAGGGGGCTCCAATGAGCAGTTCTTC. Protein sequence: CASSRTTGGSNEQFF.

This chain uses TRBV10-3 with TRBJ2-3, with D perhaps matching TRBD2 (5 bases). CDR1 is ENHRY, CDR2 SYGVKD, per germline. The ends were cut back, 3 bases at V and 2 bases at J, with 21 bases in the middle. The CDR3 spans 18 residues. CDR3 DNA sequence: TGTGCCATCAGTGATCACCGCGGTAATAGCGAATTCACAGATACGCAGTATTTT. This encodes CAISDHRGNSEFTDTQYF.

Notes on this clone: One end of the junction fails to match germline, which may point to a read error. The chain is built from TRBV27 and TRBJ1-4; 8 nucleotides align to TRBD1. CDR1 and CDR2 (germline): MNHEY, SMNVEV (reference sequence). The CDR3 totals 18 residues. CDR3 sequence: CSPPESGQGGPTNEKLFF. The CDR3 coding sequence is TGCAGCCCTCCGGAGTCCGGACAGGGAGGCCCAACTAATGAAAAACTGTTTTTT.

V is TRBV6-1 and J is TRBJ2-1, with D possibly being TRBD1 (6 bases). Trimming shortened V by 0 bases and J by 8 bases, and 17 bases separated the two germline ends. CDR3 length equals 16 residues. Germline V gives CDR1 MNHNS, CDR2 SASEGT. CDR3 nucleotide sequence: TGTGCCAGCAGTGAAGCGCTTCCGGGACACTGGGATGAGCAGTTCTTC. As protein: CASSEALPGHWDEQFF.

The chain employs TRBV29-1 and TRBJ1-2; D call uncertain. Between the trimmed V and J ends, which lost 4 bases and 8 bases, there was a span of 5 bases. Germline lookup yields CDR1 SQVTM and CDR2 ANQGSEA. The CDR3 sequence is 9 residues long. This CDR3 reads CSVAEGYTF. The CDR3 coding sequence is TGCAGCGTTGCGGAGGGCTACACCTTC.

J is TRBJ1-1 and V is TRBV19; 7 nucleotides align to TRBD1. Per the germline V gene, CDR1 is LNHDA and CDR2 is SQIVND (reference sequence). V lost 3 bases, J lost 6 bases, and 4 bases stayed unmatched. The CDR3 has 13 residues. As DNA, the CDR3 is TGTGCCAGTAGTATCGAGGGGGCGTCTGAAGCTTTCTTT. Translating it yields CASSIEGASEAFF.

The chain links TRBV7-8 to TRBJ1-1; 7 bases line up with TRBD1. Germline V CDR1 and CDR2: SGHVS, FQNEAQ. V was pared by 4 bases and J by 4 bases, with 12 bases of the junction left unmatched. The CDR3 length is 16 residues. CDR3 coding DNA: TGTGCCAGCAGCTCCAGCGTGGGACAGCTGTTCACTGAAGCTTTCTTT. This encodes CASSSSVGQLFTEAFF. Looking up the rest from reference TRBV7-8 and TRBJ1-1 gives the full variable domain: GAGVSQSPRYKVAKRGQDVALRCDPISGHVSLFWYQQALGQGPEFLTYFQNEAQLDKSGLPSDRFFAERPEGSVSTLKIQRTQQEDSAVYLCASSSSVGQLFTEAFFGQGTRLTVV.

The genes are TRBV5-4 and TRBJ1-6; possibly TRBD1 for D (6 bases). Germline CDR1 and CDR2: SGHNT and YYREEE (reference sequence). This CDR3 has 15 residues. V lost 4 bases, J lost 4 bases, and 12 bases lay in between. The CDR3: CASSPGQRYNSPLHF. CDR3 DNA sequence: TGTGCCAGCAGCCCGGGACAAAGATATAATTCACCCCTCCACTTT.

The V and J genes are TRBV28 and TRBJ2-7; D is uncertain. The germline CDR1 and CDR2 sequences are MDHEN and SYDVKM. This CDR3 has 13 residues. V lost 4 bases and J 7 bases, leaving 14 bases between the germline ends. The DNA for the CDR3 is TGTGCCAGCAGTTCAGCCCGGTCCGGGGAGCAGTACTTC. Its translation: CASSSARSGEQYF. Complete variable domain (other parts from reference TRBV28 and TRBJ2-7): DVKVTQSSRYLVKRTGEKVFLECVQDMDHENMFWYRQDPGLGLRLIYFSYDVKMKEKGDIPEGYSVSREKKERFSLILESASTNQTSMYLCASSSARSGEQYFGPGTRLTVT.

The chain combines TRBV7-8 with TRBJ1-4; tentative D call: TRBD1 (5 bases). Trimming took off 5 bases at V and 7 bases at J, with 14 bases between the two ends. The germline CDR1 and CDR2 sequences are SGHVS and FQNEAQ. The CDR3 spans 14 residues. The CDR3 DNA reads TGTGCCAGCAGCATAATTCAGGGTCCTGAAAAACTGTTTTTT. It yields the protein CASSIIQGPEKLFF.

The V and J genes are TRBV5-6 and TRBJ2-7; TRBD2 is a possible D gene (5 bases). With 4 bases removed from V and 4 bases from J, the gap between germline ends came to 9 bases. The CDR3 covers 12 residues. In germline, CDR1 is SGHDT, CDR2 YYEEEE. The CDR3 protein is CASSPGGYEQYF. The CDR3 region has the DNA TGTGCCAGCAGCCCTGGAGGTTACGAGCAGTACTTC.

The chain recombines TRBV5-1 with TRBJ1-5, with D possibly being TRBD1 (6 bases). Trimming stripped 2 bases from V and 1 base from J, with 10 bases between. The germline gives CDR1 SGHRS, CDR2 YFSETQ. The CDR3 has 15 residues. The chain's CDR3 is CASSLGQSSNQPQHF. CDR3 DNA sequence: TGCGCCAGCAGCTTAGGACAGAGCAGCAATCAGCCCCAGCATTTT.

This rearrangement joins TRBV9 to TRBJ2-1; 7 nucleotides line up with TRBD2. Germline CDR1 and CDR2: SGDLS and YYNGEE. CDR3 length: 15 amino acids. V lost 2 bases and J lost 2; bases outside the gene matches: 4. Here the CDR3 DNA reads TGTGCCAGCAGCGTTGGCGGGAGAGCCTACAATGAGCAGTTCTTC. As protein: CASSVGGRAYNEQFF.